Below are 18 T cell receptor beta chains sequenced from a single sample in a study of T cells in Graves' hyperthyroidism and ophthalmopathy. Amplified regions were TCR beta CDR3 sequences from RNA transcripts. Primed by the HTBI set, a first-round RT-PCR was run on the TCR CDR3. TCRdb re-called the multiplex PCR reads through MiXCR, storing one row per CDR3 protein. Found here are 250,000 to 400,000 distinct CDR3 sequences, roughly 15% of them singletons; the top ten hold almost 35%. The sequencing sample was made of blood. The source is a woman between 40 and 55 years old with Graves' ophthalmopathy.

This clonotype was counted many times. The chain is built from TRBV11-1 and TRBJ1-4; D remains ambiguous. The germline V and J ends were trimmed by 5 bases and 2 bases, with 12 bases remaining between them. The CDR3 is 15 amino acids. The germline gives CDR1 SGHAT, CDR2 FQDESV (reference sequence). CDR3 DNA sequence: TGTGCCAGCAGCAAATCCGCCGGGACTAATGAAAAACTGTTTTTT. Translating gives CASSKSAGTNEKLFF.

V usage is TRBV18 and J usage is TRBJ2-7, with D hard to call. V shed 2 bases and J shed 3 bases, with 8 bases lying between them. CDR3 length: 13 amino acids. In germline, CDR1 is KGHSH, CDR2 LQKENI. The CDR3 bases are TGTGCCAGCTCACCATCCCAAGACTACGAGCAGTACTTC. Translating gives CASSPSQDYEQYF. The full variable domain, rest sourced from reference TRBV18 and TRBJ2-7, is NAGVMQNPRHLVRRRGQEARLRCSPMKGHSHVYWYRQLPEEGLKFMVYLQKENIIDESGMPKERFSAEFPKEGPSILRIQQVVRGDSAAYFCASSPSQDYEQYFGPGTRLTVT.

This clonotype was recorded at least ten times. A read error is possible here, since a much larger clone lies one base away. This chain connects TRBV2 to TRBJ1-1, with a tentative D call TRBD1 (6 bases). The CDR3 is 14 amino acids. Germline V gene data show CDR1 as SNHLY and CDR2 as FYNNEI. V was clipped by 6 bases and J by 4 bases, with 15 bases between them. The CDR3 spells CASSLQGVSTEAFF. The CDR3 DNA reads TGTGCCAGCAGCTTACAGGGAGTGAGCACTGAAGCTTTCTTT.

This clonotype was observed a handful of times. The V call is TRBV6-6, the J call TRBJ2-6, with 9 positions matching TRBD1. CDR1 MNHNY and CDR2 SVGAGI come from the germline V gene (reference sequence). This CDR3 is 18 amino acids long. V was clipped by 6 bases and J by 1 base; unmatched bases: 10. CDR3 in DNA: TGTGCCAGCAGCGGTACCGGGACAGGGTCTTCTGGGGCCAACGTCCTGACTTTC. Translation: CASSGTGTGSSGANVLTF.

This clonotype was picked up many times. The CDR3 nucleotides are TGTGCCAGCAGTTACTCAGCGGGAGTGAGACGAAACATTCAGTACTTC. Translated, it gives CASSYSAGVRRNIQYF. V and J are TRBV6-2 or TRBV6-3 and TRBJ2-4, with TRBD2 matching over 8 bases. V trimming: 0 bases; J trimming: 6 bases; junction bases outside the gene matches: 7. Per the germline V gene, CDR1 is MNHEY and CDR2 is SVGEGT. This CDR3 has 16 residues.

In its sample, this clonotype was seen a few times. The V and J genes are TRBV15 and TRBJ2-2, with TRBD2 identical over 7 bases. J was trimmed by 7 bases and V by 8 bases; bases with no gene match: 4. CDR1 LNHNV and CDR2 YYDKDF come from the germline V gene (reference sequence). The CDR3 contains 12 residues. The CDR3 DNA is TGTGCCACCGGGGAGCGGGGCGGGGAGCTGTTTTTT. Its protein is CATGERGGELFF.

This clonotype has ten or more counts. The chain couples TRBV7-8 to TRBJ1-2; TRBD1 agrees at 10 bases. The CDR3 is 17 amino acids. The V gene end was trimmed by 0 bases and the J gene end by 4 bases; junction bases not matched to a gene: 8. Germline V gene sequence: CDR1 SGHVS, CDR2 FQNEAQ. The CDR3 here is CASSLAWSRTGGYGYTF. The CDR3, as DNA: TGTGCCAGCAGCTTAGCGTGGTCTAGGACAGGGGGCTATGGCTACACCTTC.

With respect to this clonotype: This may be a read error: a much more frequent sequence differs by one nucleotide. As the CDR3 is not closed by the conserved phenylalanine or tryptophan, this likely results from a read error. The rearrangement links TRBV27 to TRBJ1-6; TRBD1 matches at 7 bases. Germline-derived CDR1 and CDR2 are MNHEY and SMNVEV (reference sequence). The CDR3 extends over 14 amino acids. Trimming at V came to 5 bases and at J to 10 bases, leaving 8 bases not matched to a gene. The CDR3 is CASSPGQLRSPLHL. The CDR3 DNA follows: TGTGCCAGCAGTCCGGGACAGTTGCGCTCACCCCTCCACCTT.

The CDR3 is CASSLANVSNYEQYF. In DNA, the CDR3 is TGTGCCAGCAGCTTAGCTAATGTCAGTAACTACGAGCAGTACTTC. This chain connects TRBV7-4 to TRBJ2-7; D not resolved. Trimming removed 0 bases at V and 3 bases at J, with 12 bases between. This CDR3 is built from 15 residues. Germline-derived CDR1 and CDR2 are SGHVT and SQSDAQ.

The V and J genes are TRBV29-1 and TRBJ2-7; D remains unclear. Looked up from germline, CDR1 is SQVTM and CDR2 is ANQGSEA. Trimming took 4 bases from V and 3 from J, leaving 7 bases between them. This CDR3 has 11 residues. CDR3 sequence: CSVVTVYEQYF. Written as DNA, the CDR3 is TGCAGCGTTGTTACAGTCTACGAGCAGTACTTC.

This clonotype was observed at least ten times. This chain joins TRBV5-1 and TRBJ2-7, with 9 bases lining up with TRBD1. Germline V gives CDR1 SGHRS, CDR2 YFSETQ. V shed 4 bases and J 1 base; nucleotides not matched to a gene: 3. The CDR3 extends over 14 amino acids. In DNA, the CDR3 is TGCGCCAGCAGCCCCGGGACAGGGTCCTACGAGCAGTACTTC. Its translation is CASSPGTGSYEQYF. Variable domain in full (rest from reference TRBV5-1 and TRBJ2-7): KAGVTQTPRYLIKTRGQQVTLSCSPISGHRSVSWYQQTPGQGLQFLFEYFSETQRNKGNFPGRFSGRQFSNSRSEMNVSTLELGDSALYLCASSPGTGSYEQYFGPGTRLTVT.

V is TRBV6-1 and J is TRBJ1-6; TRBD1 might be the D (6 bases). The CDR3 loop spans 14 amino acids. Germline values: CDR1 MNHNS, CDR2 SASEGT. V was clipped by 6 bases and J by 10 bases, with 16 bases between them. CDR3 sequence reads: CASRVGPGVSPLHF. The CDR3 DNA sequence: TGTGCCAGCAGGGTGGGGCCAGGGGTCTCACCCCTCCACTTT.

This clonotype was detected many times. The CDR3 protein is CASSVEGSRVIGYGYTF. CDR3 DNA sequence: TGTGCCAGCAGCGTTGAGGGGTCGCGGGTTATAGGCTATGGCTACACCTTC. The gene calls are TRBV9 and TRBJ1-2, with D possibly being TRBD1 (5 bases). This CDR3 has 17 amino acids. Between the trimmed V and J ends, which lost 2 bases and 4 bases, there was a span of 21 bases. Germline CDR1 SGDLS, CDR2 YYNGEE.

Of note for this clonotype: A read error is possible here, since a much larger clone lies one base away. The J gene is TRBJ2-1, the V gene TRBV30; TRBD1 agrees at 9 bases. The CDR3 covers 15 residues. Per germline, CDR1 GTSNPN and CDR2 SVGIG (reference sequence). The CDR3 here is CAWSPTGTGFNKQFF. The CDR3 nucleotides read TGTGCCTGGAGCCCGACCGGGACAGGGTTCAATAAGCAGTTCTTC.

This clonotype occurred many times. The chain couples TRBV7-8 to TRBJ1-5, with a weak D call TRBD1 (6 bases). This CDR3 is 13 amino acids long. Germline-derived CDR1 and CDR2 are SGHVS and FQNEAQ. V lost 7 bases, J lost 7 bases, and 14 bases lay in between. The CDR3 region is CASTTHRDQPQHF. CDR3 bases: TGTGCCAGCACCACACACAGGGACCAGCCCCAGCATTTT. Based on the CDR3 plus reference TRBV7-8 and TRBJ1-5, the full variable domain is GAGVSQSPRYKVAKRGQDVALRCDPISGHVSLFWYQQALGQGPEFLTYFQNEAQLDKSGLPSDRFFAERPEGSVSTLKIQRTQQEDSAVYLCASTTHRDQPQHFGDGTRLSIL.

In this sample, this clonotype turned up many times. The chain uses TRBV20-1 and TRBJ2-3, with TRBD1 matching over 7 bases. CDR3 size: 15 residues. CDR1 and CDR2 from the germline V gene are DFQATT and SNEGSKA (reference sequence). Trimming cost V 6 bases and J 3 bases; bases outside gene matches: 12. The chain's CDR3 is CSAEIRTGRTDTQYF. The CDR3 DNA sequence: TGCAGTGCCGAAATCCGGACAGGACGAACAGATACGCAGTATTTT.

In this sample, this clonotype turned up many times. V usage is TRBV2 and J usage is TRBJ2-7; D unresolved. CDR1 and CDR2 (germline): SNHLY, FYNNEI. V was trimmed by 2 bases and J by 2 bases, leaving 4 bases between them. The CDR3 has 12 residues. The DNA for the CDR3 is TGTGCCAGCAGTGAACAGACCTACGAGCAGTACTTC. It codes for CASSEQTYEQYF.

The sample holds a few counts of this clonotype. The gene calls are TRBV5-4 and TRBJ2-5, with 7 bases aligning to TRBD2. The junction had 1 base not matched to a gene; V was cut back by 2 bases and J by 0 bases. CDR3 length: 14 amino acids. The germline CDR1 and CDR2 sequences are SGHNT and YYREEE (reference sequence). The CDR3 sequence: CASSFAGDQETQYF. In DNA form, the CDR3 reads TGTGCCAGCAGCTTCGCGGGGGACCAAGAGACCCAGTACTTC.